This T cell receptor beta chain was observed in a study of sequential checkpoint blockade in melanoma. The data were produced by immunoSEQ multiplex PCR, yet TCRdb's version contains in-frame clones alone and is incomplete. The sample has more than 15,000 clones, under 85% seen once. Treatment noted: randomized to nivolumab then ipilimumab (arm A) or the reverse (arm B). No patient had prior DNA-damaging chemotherapy. Germline values: CDR1 SGHDT, CDR2 YYEEEE. V was shortened by 2 bases and J by 4 bases, with 18 bases between the two germline ends. CDR3 length: 17 residues. This chain uses TRBV5-6 with TRBJ2-2; D is possibly TRBD2 (6 bases). The starting material was CD8+ T cells sorted from blood (inferred from file names), obtained from a patient given nivolumab and ipilimumab in sequence. The TCR originated in a human donor with melanoma. For the CDR3, the DNA is TGTGCCAGCAGCTTATTATGGGGGGAGGAGGCCACCGGGGAGCTGTTTTTT. It encodes CASSLLWGEEATGELFF.